This is a list of T cell receptor beta chains from one sample in a study of cytomegalovirus exposure and HLA in healthy donors. Produced via immunoSEQ multiplex PCR; TCRdb's table is partial and in-frame only. The sample has under 150,000 clones; nearly 65% are singletons. The source material was PBMCs. Receptors originate from a man aged 35-49 years in good health and CMV-seropositive. Both conserved end residues are part of each CDR3. The order of the fields is D gene, V gene, J gene, clone size, CDR3 DNA, CDR3 protein. The D gene is left open where the match is weak. A row's size may be missing; if present it is once, few, many or a size class.

>NA|TRBV30|TRBJ1-1|NA
TGTGCCTGGGGCCGGGTGAACACTGAAGCTTTCTTT
CAWGRVNTEAFF
>TRBD1|TRBV28|TRBJ1-4|few
TGTGCCAGCAGCCGCGGACAGGGAAGGGAAAAACTGTTTTTT
CASSRGQGREKLFF
>NA|TRBV28|TRBJ1-2|few
TGTGCCAGCAGCAATGGCGGAATAGCTAACTATGGCTACACCTTC
CASSNGGIANYGYTF
>NA|TRBV7-9|TRBJ1-1|NA
TGTGCCAGCAGCTTTCAAGGGGAGAACACTGAAGCTTTCTTT
CASSFQGENTEAFF
>NA|TRBV9|TRBJ2-3|NA
TGTGCCAGCAGCGTAGCTGCGGATACGCAGTATTTT
CASSVAADTQYF
>TRBD2|TRBV30|TRBJ2-2|few
TGTGCCTGGAGTGTACGCGGGAGGGCCGTTTCGAACACCGGGGAGCTGTTTTTT
CAWSVRGRAVSNTGELFF
>NA|TRBV7-9|TRBJ2-7|NA
TGTGCCAGCAGCCAGGGACTTTTTTTAGGGTACGAGCAGTACTTC
CASSQGLFLGYEQYF
>TRBD2|TRBV2|TRBJ2-7|NA
TGTGCCAGTAAGGGGACTAGCGGGGTCGAGCAGTACTTC
CASKGTSGVEQYF
>TRBD1|TRBV7-2|TRBJ2-3|few
TGTGCCAGCAGCTTATGGACAGGGGTTGCAGATACGCAGTATTTT
CASSLWTGVADTQYF
>TRBD2|TRBV5-1|TRBJ2-3|few
TGCGCCAGCAGCTTGGAGCGGGGTACAGATACGCAGTATTTT
CASSLERGTDTQYF
>TRBD2|TRBV7-3|TRBJ2-3|few
TGTGCCAGCAGCTTATATGCGGGAGGGGTATGGGATACGCAGTATTTT
CASSLYAGGVWDTQYF
>NA|TRBV4-2|TRBJ2-7|once
TGTGCCAGCAGCCAAGATCTTTCCTACGAGCAGTACTTC
CASSQDLSYEQYF
>TRBD1|TRBV6-1|TRBJ1-1|NA
TGTGCCAGCACCACAGGACAGGGTGGGGGGGGTTTCTTT
CASTTGQGGGGFF
>TRBD1|TRBV4-2|TRBJ2-3|NA
TGTGCCAGCAGCCGATCCGGGGGACAGGGAGCAGATACGCAGTATTTT
CASSRSGGQGADTQYF
>NA|TRBV6-4|TRBJ1-1|few
TGTGCCAGCAGTGTGGAGTCGAACACTGAAGCTTTCTTT
CASSVESNTEAFF
>TRBD2|TRBV29-1|TRBJ2-5|once
TGCAGCGTGGCTAACGGGGGGACCCTAGGGGAGACCCAGTACTTC
CSVANGGTLGETQYF
>NA|TRBV19|TRBJ2-1|NA
TGTGCCAGTAGTATCCACACAGTGGCCTCCAATGAGCAGTTCTTC
CASSIHTVASNEQFF
>TRBD1|TRBV2|TRBJ1-2|NA
TGTGCCAGCAGTGAGACAGGGACCCCTATCGGCTACACCTTC
CASSETGTPIGYTF
>TRBD1|TRBV18|TRBJ2-4|NA
TGTGCCAGCTCAACTACTGGGACAGGGAAGGGCATTCAGTACTTC
CASSTTGTGKGIQYF